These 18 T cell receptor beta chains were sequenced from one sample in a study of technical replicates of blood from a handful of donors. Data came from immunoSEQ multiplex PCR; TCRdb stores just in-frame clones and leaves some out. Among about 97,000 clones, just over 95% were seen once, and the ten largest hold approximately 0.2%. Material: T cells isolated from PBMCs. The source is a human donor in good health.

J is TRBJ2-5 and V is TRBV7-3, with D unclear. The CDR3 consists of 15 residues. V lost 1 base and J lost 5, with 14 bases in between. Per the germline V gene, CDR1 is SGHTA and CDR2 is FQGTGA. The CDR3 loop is CASSLIPGSYETQYF. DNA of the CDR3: TGTGCCAGCAGCTTAATCCCAGGCTCCTATGAGACCCAGTACTTC.

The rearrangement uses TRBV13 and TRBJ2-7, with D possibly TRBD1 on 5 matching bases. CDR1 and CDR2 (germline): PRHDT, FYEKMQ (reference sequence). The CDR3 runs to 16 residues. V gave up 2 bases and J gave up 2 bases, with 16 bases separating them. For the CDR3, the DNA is TGTGCCAGCAGCTTATATAAGGGGCCGTCGACCTACGAGCAGTACTTC. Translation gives CASSLYKGPSTYEQYF.

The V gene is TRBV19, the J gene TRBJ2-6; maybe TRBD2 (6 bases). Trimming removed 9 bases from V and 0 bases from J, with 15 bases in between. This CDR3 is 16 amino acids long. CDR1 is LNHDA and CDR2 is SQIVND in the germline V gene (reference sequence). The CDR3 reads CASSSSDRSGANVLTF. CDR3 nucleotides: TGTGCCAGCTCCTCTAGCGACCGCTCTGGGGCCAACGTCCTGACTTTC.

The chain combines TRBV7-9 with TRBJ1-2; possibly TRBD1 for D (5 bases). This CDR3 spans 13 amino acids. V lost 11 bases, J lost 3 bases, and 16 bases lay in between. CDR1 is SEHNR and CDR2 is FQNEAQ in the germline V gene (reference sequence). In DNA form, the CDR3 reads TGTGCCGTTCCCCATCCAGGGCACTATGGCTACACCTTC. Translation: CAVPHPGHYGYTF.

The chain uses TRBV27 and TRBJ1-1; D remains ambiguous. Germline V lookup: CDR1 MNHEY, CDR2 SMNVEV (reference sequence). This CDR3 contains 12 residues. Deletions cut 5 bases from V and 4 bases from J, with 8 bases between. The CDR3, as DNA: TGTGCCAGCAGTGACTACGGCACTGAAGCTTTCTTT. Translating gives CASSDYGTEAFF.

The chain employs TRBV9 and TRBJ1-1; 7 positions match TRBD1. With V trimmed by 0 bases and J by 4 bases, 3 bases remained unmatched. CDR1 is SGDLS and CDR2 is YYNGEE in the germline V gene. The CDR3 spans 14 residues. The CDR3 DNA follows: TGTGCCAGCAGCGTAGGACAGGGTTTCACTGAAGCTTTCTTT. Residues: CASSVGQGFTEAFF.

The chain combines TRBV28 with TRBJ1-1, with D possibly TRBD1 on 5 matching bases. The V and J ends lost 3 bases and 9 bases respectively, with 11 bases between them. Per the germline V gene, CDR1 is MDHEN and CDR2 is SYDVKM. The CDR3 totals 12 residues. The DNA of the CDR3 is TGTGCCAGCAGTTTTCAGGGACTAAAAGCTTTCTTT. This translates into CASSFQGLKAFF.

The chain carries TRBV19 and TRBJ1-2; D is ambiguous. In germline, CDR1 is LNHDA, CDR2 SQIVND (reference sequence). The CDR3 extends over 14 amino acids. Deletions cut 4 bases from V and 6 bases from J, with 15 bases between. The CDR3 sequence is CASSSGWRVDGYTF. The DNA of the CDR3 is TGTGCCAGTAGTAGTGGCTGGAGGGTTGATGGCTACACCTTC.

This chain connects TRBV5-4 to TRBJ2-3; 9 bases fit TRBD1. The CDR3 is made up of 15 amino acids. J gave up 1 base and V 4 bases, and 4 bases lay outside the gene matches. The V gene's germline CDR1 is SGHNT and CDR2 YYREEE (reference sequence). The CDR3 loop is CASSLRTGGTDTQYF. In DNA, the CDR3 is TGTGCCAGCAGCCTACGGACAGGGGGCACAGATACGCAGTATTTT.

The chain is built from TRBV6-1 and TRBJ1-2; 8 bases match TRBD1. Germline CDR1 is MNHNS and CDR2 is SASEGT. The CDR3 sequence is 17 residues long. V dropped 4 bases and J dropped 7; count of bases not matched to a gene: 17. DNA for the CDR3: TGTGCCAGCAGTGCTCTTACCCAGACAGGGGTAAGGCGTGGCTACACCTTC. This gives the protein CASSALTQTGVRRGYTF.

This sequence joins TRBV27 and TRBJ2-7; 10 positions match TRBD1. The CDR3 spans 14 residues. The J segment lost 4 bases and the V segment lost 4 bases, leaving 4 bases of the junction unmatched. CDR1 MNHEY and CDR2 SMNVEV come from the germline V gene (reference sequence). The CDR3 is CASSSRQGAYEQYF. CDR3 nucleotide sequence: TGTGCCAGCAGTTCCAGACAGGGGGCTTACGAGCAGTACTTC.

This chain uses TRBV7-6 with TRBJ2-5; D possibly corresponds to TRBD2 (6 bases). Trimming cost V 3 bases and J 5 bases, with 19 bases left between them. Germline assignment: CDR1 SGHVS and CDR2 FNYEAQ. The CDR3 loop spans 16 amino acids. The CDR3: CASSFPEGAAGETQYF. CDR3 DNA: TGTGCCAGCAGCTTCCCCGAAGGGGCTGCGGGGGAGACCCAGTACTTC.

CDR3 coding DNA: TGCGCCAGCAGCTCCACCGGGACAGGGGTATACACTGAAGCTTTCTTT. This sequence encodes CASSSTGTGVYTEAFF. The chain carries TRBV5-1 and TRBJ1-1; 10 bases are a match to TRBD1. Germline V gene lookup returns CDR1 SGHRS and CDR2 YFSETQ. The CDR3 loop spans 16 amino acids. V was clipped by 3 bases and J by 3 bases; unmatched bases: 8.

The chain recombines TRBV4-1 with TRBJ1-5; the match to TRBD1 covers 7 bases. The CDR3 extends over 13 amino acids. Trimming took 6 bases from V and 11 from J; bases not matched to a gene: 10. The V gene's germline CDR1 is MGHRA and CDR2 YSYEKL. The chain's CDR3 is CASSRTGSLTQHF. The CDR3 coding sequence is TGCGCCAGCAGTCGGACAGGTTCCCTCACCCAGCATTTT.

The CDR3 loop is CATSTGTSGMEQFF. The CDR3 region has the DNA TGTGCCACCAGCACTGGGACTAGCGGGATGGAGCAGTTCTTC. The gene calls are TRBV15 and TRBJ2-1; 13 bases match TRBD2. The CDR3 loop spans 14 amino acids. Germline V gene lookup returns CDR1 LNHNV and CDR2 YYDKDF (reference sequence). The V gene end was trimmed by 4 bases and the J gene end by 10 bases; junction bases not matched to a gene: 4.

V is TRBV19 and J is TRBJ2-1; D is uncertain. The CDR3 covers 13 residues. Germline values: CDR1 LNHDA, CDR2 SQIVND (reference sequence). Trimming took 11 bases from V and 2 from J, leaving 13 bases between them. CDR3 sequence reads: CAHEWLAYNEQFF. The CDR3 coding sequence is TGTGCCCACGAATGGCTAGCCTACAATGAGCAGTTCTTC.

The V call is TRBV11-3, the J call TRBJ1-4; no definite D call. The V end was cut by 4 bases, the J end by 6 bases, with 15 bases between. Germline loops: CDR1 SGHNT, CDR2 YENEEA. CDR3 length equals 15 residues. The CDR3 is CASSSTFRFDEKLFF. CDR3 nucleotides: TGTGCCAGCAGCTCAACCTTCCGGTTTGATGAAAAACTGTTTTTT. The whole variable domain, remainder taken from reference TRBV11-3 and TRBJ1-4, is EAGVVQSPRYKIIEKKQPVAFWCNPISGHNTLYWYLQNLGQGPELLIRYENEEAVDDSQLPKDRFSAERLKGVDSTLKIQPAELGDSAVYLCASSSTFRFDEKLFFGSGTQLSVL.

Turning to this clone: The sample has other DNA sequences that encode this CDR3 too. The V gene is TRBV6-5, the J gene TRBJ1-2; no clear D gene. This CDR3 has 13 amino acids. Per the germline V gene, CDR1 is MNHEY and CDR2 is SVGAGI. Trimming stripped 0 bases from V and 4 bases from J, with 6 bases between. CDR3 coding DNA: TGTGCCAGCAGTTACTCGGGCAGCTATGGCTACACCTTC. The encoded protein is CASSYSGSYGYTF.